This TCR beta chain emerged from a study of regulatory T cells in long-lasting Graves disease. Documented time point: newly diagnosed GD, antithyroid drugs for less than 3 months. After RNA was extracted from PBMCs, the TCR library was made from it. Construction of the TCR beta libraries employed iRepertoire HTBI primers in conjunction with Arm-PCR of CDR3 regions. Authors' data handling: 62 TRBV and 12 to 15 TRBJ segments were identified across samples. Using its own MiXCR run on the multiplex PCR reads, TCRdb lists one record per CDR3 protein. In this record, the V and J calls reflect TCRdb's handling and not the investigators' own analysis. This table holds about 540,000 distinct CDR3 sequences, roughly 12% found once. This clonotype has at least ten counts. The CDR3 length is 15 residues. V was trimmed by 0 bases and J by 0 bases, leaving 8 bases between them. CDR1 is SGHTA and CDR2 is FQGNSA in the germline V gene.

The same sample was also used in a study of T cells in Graves' hyperthyroidism and ophthalmopathy. From that paper: The HTBI primer set served for first-round RT-PCR of the TCR CDR3. In simple terms, a model built on 13 V-J features told ophthalmopathy apart from stable hyperthyroidism.

The rearrangement joins TRBV7-2 to TRBJ1-1; D is uncertain. Sequenced material: peripheral blood mononuclear cells (PBMCs), taken at new diagnosis, from a patient treated with antithyroid drugs. This TCR derives from a man aged 30 to 39 with Graves disease. The CDR3 DNA follows: TGTGCCAGCAGCTTAGCGTTAAGGATGAACACTGAAGCTTTCTTT. Its protein is CASSLALRMNTEAFF.